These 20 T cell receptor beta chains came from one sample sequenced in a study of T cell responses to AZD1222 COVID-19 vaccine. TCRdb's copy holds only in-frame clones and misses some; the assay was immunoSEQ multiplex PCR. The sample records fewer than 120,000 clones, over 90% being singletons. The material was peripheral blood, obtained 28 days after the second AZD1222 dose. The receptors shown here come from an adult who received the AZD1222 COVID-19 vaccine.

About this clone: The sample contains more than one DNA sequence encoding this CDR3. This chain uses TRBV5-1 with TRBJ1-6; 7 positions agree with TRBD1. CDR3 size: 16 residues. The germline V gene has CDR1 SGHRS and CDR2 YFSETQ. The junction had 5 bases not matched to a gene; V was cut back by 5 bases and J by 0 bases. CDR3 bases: TGCGCCAGCAGTCTACAGGGGTCCTCCTATAATTCACCCCTCCACTTT. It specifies CASSLQGSSYNSPLHF.

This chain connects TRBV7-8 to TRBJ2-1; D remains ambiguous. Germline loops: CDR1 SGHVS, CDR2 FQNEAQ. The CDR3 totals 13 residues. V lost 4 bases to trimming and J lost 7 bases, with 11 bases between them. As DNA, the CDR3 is TGTGCCAGCAGCTATCAGGCCTTGAATGAGCAGTTCTTC. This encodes CASSYQALNEQFF.

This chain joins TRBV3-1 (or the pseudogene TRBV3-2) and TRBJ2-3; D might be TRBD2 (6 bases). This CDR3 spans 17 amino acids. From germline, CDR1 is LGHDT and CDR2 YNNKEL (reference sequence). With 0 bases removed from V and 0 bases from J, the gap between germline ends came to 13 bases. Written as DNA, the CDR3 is TGTGCCAGCAGCCAAGAAAGAAAAGCGGGTAGCACAGATACGCAGTATTTT. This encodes CASSQERKAGSTDTQYF.

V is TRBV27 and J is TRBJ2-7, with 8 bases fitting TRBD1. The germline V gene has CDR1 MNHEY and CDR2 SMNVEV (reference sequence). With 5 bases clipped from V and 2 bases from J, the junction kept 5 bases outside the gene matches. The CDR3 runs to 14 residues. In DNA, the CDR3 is TGTGCCAGCAGTCTACAGGGGGGAGCCTACGAGCAGTACTTC. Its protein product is CASSLQGGAYEQYF.

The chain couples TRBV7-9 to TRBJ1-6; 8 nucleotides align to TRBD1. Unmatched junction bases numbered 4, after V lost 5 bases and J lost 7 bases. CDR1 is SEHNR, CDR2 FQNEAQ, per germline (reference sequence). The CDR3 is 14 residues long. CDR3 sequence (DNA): TGTGCCAGCAGCCGATGGGACAGGAATTCACCCCTCCACTTT. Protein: CASSRWDRNSPLHF.

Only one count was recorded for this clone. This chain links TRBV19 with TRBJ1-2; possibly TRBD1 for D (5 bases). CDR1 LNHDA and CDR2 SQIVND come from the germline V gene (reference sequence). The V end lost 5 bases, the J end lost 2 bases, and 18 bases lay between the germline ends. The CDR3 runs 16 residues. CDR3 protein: CASSPFMRDGNYGYTF. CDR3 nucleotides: TGTGCCAGTAGTCCATTCATGCGGGACGGGAACTATGGCTACACCTTC.

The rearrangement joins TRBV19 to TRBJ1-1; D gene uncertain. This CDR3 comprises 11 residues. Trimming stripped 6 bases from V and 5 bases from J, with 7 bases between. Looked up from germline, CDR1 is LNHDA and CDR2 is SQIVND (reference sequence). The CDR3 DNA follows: TGTGCCAGTAGAACCGGGACTGAAGCTTTCTTT. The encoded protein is CASRTGTEAFF. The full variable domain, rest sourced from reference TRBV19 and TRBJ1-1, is DGGITQSPKYLFRKEGQNVTLSCEQNLNHDAMYWYRQDPGQGLRLIYYSQIVNDFQKGDIAEGYSVSREKKESFPLTVTSAQKNPTAFYLCASRTGTEAFFGQGTRLTVV.

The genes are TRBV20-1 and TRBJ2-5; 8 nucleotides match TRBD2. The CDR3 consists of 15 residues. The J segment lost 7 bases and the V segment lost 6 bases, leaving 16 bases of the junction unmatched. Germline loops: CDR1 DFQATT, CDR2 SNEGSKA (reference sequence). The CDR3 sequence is CSASILRGGLGTQYF. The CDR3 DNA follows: TGCAGTGCAAGTATACTACGGGGGGGCCTAGGGACCCAGTACTTC.

The CDR3 coding sequence is TGTGCCAGCAGCGGTAACAGGGCCTTTGGTGGCTACACCTTC. Protein sequence: CASSGNRAFGGYTF. The chain carries TRBV9 and TRBJ1-2; the D gene is possibly TRBD1 (6 bases). Germline V lookup: CDR1 SGDLS, CDR2 YYNGEE. CDR3 length: 14 amino acids. Trimming removed 3 bases from V and 7 bases from J, with 16 bases in between.

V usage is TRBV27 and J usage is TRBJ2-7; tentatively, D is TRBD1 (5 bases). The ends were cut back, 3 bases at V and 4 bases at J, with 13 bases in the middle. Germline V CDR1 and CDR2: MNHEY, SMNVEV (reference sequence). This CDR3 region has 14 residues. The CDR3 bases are TGTGCCAGCAGTTTCCTCGACAGTCCGTACGAGCAGTACTTC. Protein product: CASSFLDSPYEQYF.

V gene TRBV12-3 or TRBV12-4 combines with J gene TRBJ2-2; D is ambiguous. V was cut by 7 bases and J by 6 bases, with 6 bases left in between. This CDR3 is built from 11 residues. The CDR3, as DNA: TGTGCCAGCACCCACGCCGGGGAGCTGTTTTTT. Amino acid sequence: CASTHAGELFF.

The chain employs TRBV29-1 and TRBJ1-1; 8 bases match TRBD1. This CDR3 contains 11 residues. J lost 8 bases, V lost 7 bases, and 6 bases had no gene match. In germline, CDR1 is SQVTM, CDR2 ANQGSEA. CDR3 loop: CSGTGPEEAFF. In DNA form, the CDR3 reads TGCAGCGGGACAGGGCCGGAGGAAGCTTTCTTT.

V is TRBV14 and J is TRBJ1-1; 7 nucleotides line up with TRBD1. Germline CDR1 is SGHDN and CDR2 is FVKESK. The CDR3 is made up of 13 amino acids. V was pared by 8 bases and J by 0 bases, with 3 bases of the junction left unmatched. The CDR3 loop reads CASQTGLNTEAFF. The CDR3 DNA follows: TGTGCCAGCCAGACAGGGTTGAACACTGAAGCTTTCTTT.

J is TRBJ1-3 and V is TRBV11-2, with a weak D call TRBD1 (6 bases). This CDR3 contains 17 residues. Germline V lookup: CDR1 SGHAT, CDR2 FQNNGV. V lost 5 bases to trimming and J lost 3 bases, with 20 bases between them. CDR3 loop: CASSGGARQVFGNTIYF. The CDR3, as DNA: TGTGCCAGCAGCGGAGGAGCCAGACAGGTCTTTGGAAACACCATATATTTT.

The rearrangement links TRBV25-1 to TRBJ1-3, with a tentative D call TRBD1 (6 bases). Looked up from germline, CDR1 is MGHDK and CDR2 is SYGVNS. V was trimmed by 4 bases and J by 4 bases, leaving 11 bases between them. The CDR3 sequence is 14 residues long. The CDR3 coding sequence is TGTGCCAGCAGTGCACAGGGAATGGGAAACACCATATATTTT. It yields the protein CASSAQGMGNTIYF.

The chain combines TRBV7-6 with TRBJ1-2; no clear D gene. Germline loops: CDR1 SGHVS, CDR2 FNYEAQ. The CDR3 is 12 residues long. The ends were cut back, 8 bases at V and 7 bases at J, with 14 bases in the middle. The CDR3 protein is CASRPGLGGYTF. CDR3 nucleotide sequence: TGTGCCAGCCGCCCGGGCTTGGGTGGCTACACCTTC.

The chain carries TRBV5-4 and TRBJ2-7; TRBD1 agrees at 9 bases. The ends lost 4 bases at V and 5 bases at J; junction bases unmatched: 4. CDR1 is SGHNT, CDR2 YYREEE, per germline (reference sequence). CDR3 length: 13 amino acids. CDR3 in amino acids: CASSLQGADEQYF. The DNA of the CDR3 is TGTGCCAGCAGCCTACAGGGGGCCGACGAGCAGTACTTC.

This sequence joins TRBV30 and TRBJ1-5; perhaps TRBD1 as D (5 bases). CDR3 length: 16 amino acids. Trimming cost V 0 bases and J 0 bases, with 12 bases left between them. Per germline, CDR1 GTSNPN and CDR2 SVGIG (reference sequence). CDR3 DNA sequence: TGTGCCTGGAGTGTTCGGCGGGGCTATAGCAATCAGCCCCAGCATTTT. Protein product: CAWSVRRGYSNQPQHF.

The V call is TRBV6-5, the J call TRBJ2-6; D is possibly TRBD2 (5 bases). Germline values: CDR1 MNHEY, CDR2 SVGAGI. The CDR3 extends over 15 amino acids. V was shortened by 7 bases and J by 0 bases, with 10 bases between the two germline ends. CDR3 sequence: CASIPRGSGANVLTF. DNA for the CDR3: TGTGCCAGCATTCCACGGGGCTCTGGGGCCAACGTCCTGACTTTC.

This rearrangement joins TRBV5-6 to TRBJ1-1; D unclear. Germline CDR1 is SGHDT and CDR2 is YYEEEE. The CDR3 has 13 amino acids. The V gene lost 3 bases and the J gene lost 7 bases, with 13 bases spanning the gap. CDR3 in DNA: TGTGCCAGCAGCTCCACCGGGTCTTATGAAGCTTTCTTT. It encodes CASSSTGSYEAFF.